This TCR beta chain was identified in a study of OX40 agonist ivuxolimab in advanced cancers. Study details: As their treatment, patients were administered ivuxolimab, an agonistic anti-OX40 (CD134) antibody. A diagnosis of hepatocellular carcinoma, melanoma, renal cell or head and neck cancer was present in dose-escalation patients. Overall study results and limits: Several nonresponders also turned out to have low normalized T-cell clonal expansion.

This CDR3 has 14 amino acids. With 1 base removed from V and 4 bases from J, the gap between germline ends came to 10 bases. Germline CDR1 SGHDN, CDR2 FVKESK. Data came from immunoSEQ multiplex PCR; TCRdb stores just in-frame clones and leaves some out. Among roughly 75,000 clones, over 90% were seen once, and the ten largest hold roughly 6.4%. In regard to this clone: Its antigen remains unidentified.

The source material was CD4+ or CD8+ T cells sorted from blood, sampled in a trial of the OX40 agonist ivuxolimab. The chain links TRBV14 to TRBJ1-2; D uncertain. The clonotype originates from an adult with an advanced solid tumor such as melanoma, head and neck, liver or kidney cancer. As DNA, the CDR3 is TGTGCCAGCAGCCAAGGGGGTCGGGGCTATGGCTACACCTTC. Residues: CASSQGGRGYGYTF.